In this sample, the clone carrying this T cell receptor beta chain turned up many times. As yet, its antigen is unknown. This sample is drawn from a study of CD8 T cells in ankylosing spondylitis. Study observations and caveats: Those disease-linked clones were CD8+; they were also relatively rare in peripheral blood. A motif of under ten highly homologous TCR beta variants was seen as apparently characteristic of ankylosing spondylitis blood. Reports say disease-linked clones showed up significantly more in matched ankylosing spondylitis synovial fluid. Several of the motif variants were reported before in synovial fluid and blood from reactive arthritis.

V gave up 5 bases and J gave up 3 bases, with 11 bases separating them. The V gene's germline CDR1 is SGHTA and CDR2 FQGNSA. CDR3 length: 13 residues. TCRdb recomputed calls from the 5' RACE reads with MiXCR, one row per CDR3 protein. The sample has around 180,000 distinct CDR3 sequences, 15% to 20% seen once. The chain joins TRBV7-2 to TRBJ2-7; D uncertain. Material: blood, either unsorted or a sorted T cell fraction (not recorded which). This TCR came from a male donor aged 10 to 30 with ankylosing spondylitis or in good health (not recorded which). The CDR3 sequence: CASSPGPSYEQYF. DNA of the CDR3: TGTGCCAGCAGCCCAGGACCCAGCTACGAGCAGTACTTC.